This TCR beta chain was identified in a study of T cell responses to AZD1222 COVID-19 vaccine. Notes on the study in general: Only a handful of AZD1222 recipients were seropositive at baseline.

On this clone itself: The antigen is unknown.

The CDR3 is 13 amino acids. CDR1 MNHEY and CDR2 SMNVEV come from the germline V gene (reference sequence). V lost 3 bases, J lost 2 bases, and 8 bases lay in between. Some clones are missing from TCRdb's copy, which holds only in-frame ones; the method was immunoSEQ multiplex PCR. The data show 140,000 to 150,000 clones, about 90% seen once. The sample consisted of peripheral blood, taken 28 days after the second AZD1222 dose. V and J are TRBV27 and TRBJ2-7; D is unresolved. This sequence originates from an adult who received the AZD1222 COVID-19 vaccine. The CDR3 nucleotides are TGTGCCAGCAGTTTGGTAGGGACCTACGAGCAGTACTTC. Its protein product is CASSLVGTYEQYF.